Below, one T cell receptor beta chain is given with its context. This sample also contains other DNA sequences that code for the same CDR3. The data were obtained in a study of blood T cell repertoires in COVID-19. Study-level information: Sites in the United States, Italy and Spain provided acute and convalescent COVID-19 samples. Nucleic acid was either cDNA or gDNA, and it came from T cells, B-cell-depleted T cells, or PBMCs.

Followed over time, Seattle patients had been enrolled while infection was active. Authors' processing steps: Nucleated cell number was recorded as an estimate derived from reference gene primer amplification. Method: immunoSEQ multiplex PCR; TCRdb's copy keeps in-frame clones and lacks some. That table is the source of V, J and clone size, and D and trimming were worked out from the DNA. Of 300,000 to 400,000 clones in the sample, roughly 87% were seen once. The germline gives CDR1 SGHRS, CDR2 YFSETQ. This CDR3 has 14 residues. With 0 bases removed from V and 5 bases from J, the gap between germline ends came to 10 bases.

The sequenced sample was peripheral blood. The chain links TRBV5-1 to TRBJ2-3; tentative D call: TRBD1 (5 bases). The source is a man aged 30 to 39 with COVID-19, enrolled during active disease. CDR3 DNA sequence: TGCGCCAGCAGCTTGGAAGGTAGGGGAGATACGCAGTATTTT. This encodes CASSLEGRGDTQYF.